This is a list of T cell receptor beta chains from one sample in a study of T cell repertoires in cytomegalovirus infection. Their cognate antigens are unknown. TCRdb used MiXCR to reprocess the reads, holding one entry per CDR3 protein. The repertoire consists of 60,000 to 85,000 distinct CDR3 sequences, with 20% to 25% occurring once and the leading ten covering roughly 79%. Sequencing used PBMCs, sequenced either directly or after in vitro stimulation (not recorded which). These receptors were taken from a human donor in good health (CMV status not recorded). Some clones in this sample may be carry-over from other donors' samples. Both conserved end residues are part of each CDR3. D genes are given only for firm matches. Clone size is shown for a subset of rows, as once, few, many or a class of expanded clone.

TRBV20-1	TRBJ1-5	-	few	CSARGTGEGTPIRNQPQHF	TGCAGTGCTAGAGGAACTGGGGAGGGGACCCCTATACGCAATCAGCCCCAGCATTTT
TRBV4-2	TRBJ2-1	-	few	CASSQEGGNKYNEQFF	TGTGCCAGCAGCCAAGAAGGGGGGAATAAGTACAATGAGCAGTTCTTC
TRBV7-8	TRBJ2-7	TRBD1	-	CASSLSGTGYEQYF	TGTGCCAGCAGTCTTTCTGGGACAGGTTACGAGCAGTACTTC
TRBV6-1	TRBJ2-4	-	many	CASSEAGRASGTKNIQYF	TGTGCCAGCAGTGAAGCGGGCCGAGCCAGCGGGACAAAAAACATTCAGTACTTC
TRBV18	TRBJ2-1	TRBD1	few	CASSPDRAGNEQFF	TGTGCCAGCTCACCAGACAGGGCTGGAAATGAGCAGTTCTTC
TRBV6-2/TRBV6-3	TRBJ1-1	-	-	CASSSWAGARAEAFF	TGTGCCAGCAGTTCCTGGGCAGGGGCGCGTGCTGAAGCTTTCTTT
TRBV19	TRBJ1-2	TRBD1	few	CASSMGQGFNYGYTF	TGTGCCAGTAGTATGGGACAGGGATTTAACTATGGCTACACCTTC
TRBV6-1	TRBJ1-5	-	many	CASSEAPQGQPQHF	TGTGCCAGCAGTGAAGCCCCCCAGGGTCAGCCCCAGCATTTT
TRBV5-6	TRBJ1-1	-	-	CASSLTSPNTEAFF	TGTGCCAGCAGTTTAACAAGCCCAAACACTGAAGCTTTCTTT
TRBV7-2	TRBJ2-3	-	many	CASSLRDRRDTQYF	TGTGCCAGCAGCTTAAGGGACCGGAGAGATACGCAGTATTTT
TRBV11-2	TRBJ1-4	-	-	CASSLDHRASNEKLFF	TGTGCCAGCAGCTTAGATCACAGGGCGTCTAATGAAAAACTGTTTTTT
TRBV6-5	TRBJ1-1	-	many	CASSYRGRGSLDTEAFF	TGTGCCAGCAGTTACCGCGGGAGGGGATCGCTTGACACTGAAGCTTTCTTT
TRBV6-2/TRBV6-3	TRBJ2-1	-	-	CASSAAYEQFF	TGTGCCAGCAGTGCCGCCTATGAGCAGTTCTTC
TRBV10-3	TRBJ2-2	-	-	CAISELKSNTGELFF	TGTGCCATCAGTGAATTGAAGTCGAACACCGGGGAGCTGTTTTTT
TRBV5-4	TRBJ2-5	TRBD2	-	CASSLGLAGGSLKTQYF	TGTGCCAGCAGCCTAGGACTAGCGGGAGGGTCGTTAAAGACCCAGTACTTC
TRBV28	TRBJ2-5	TRBD1	few	CASGWTGGQETQYF	TGTGCCAGCGGGTGGACAGGGGGTCAAGAGACCCAGTACTTC
TRBV5-1	TRBJ2-2	TRBD1	-	CASSGTGGTGELFF	TGCGCCAGCAGCGGGACAGGGGGCACCGGGGAGCTGTTTTTT
TRBV5-1	TRBJ2-5	-	few	CASSPLAPQETQYF	TGCGCCAGCAGCCCCTTAGCCCCCCAAGAGACCCAGTACTTC
TRBV7-2	TRBJ1-5	TRBD1	-	CASSFQTGGGQPQHF	TGTGCCAGCAGCTTTCAAACAGGGGGCGGGCAGCCCCAGCATTTT
TRBV12-3/TRBV12-4	TRBJ2-2	-	-	CASSFRATGELFF	TGTGCCAGCAGTTTTCGAGCGACCGGGGAGCTGTTTTTT
TRBV12-3/TRBV12-4	TRBJ1-1	-	many	CASSLHQINTEAFF	TGTGCCAGCAGTTTACATCAGATTAACACTGAAGCTTTCTTT
TRBV12-3/TRBV12-4	TRBJ2-1	-	-	CASSYRSGNQQFF	TGTGCCAGCAGTTATCGGAGCGGCAATCAGCAGTTCTTC
TRBV5-3	TRBJ2-2	TRBD1	-	CASSYTRGLGGELFF	TGTGCCAGCAGCTATACCAGGGGGCTGGGCGGGGAGCTGTTTTTT
TRBV7-7	TRBJ2-3	TRBD2	-	CASSFRAGADTQYF	TGTGCTAGCAGCTTTCGAGCGGGAGCAGATACGCAGTATTTT
TRBV10-3	TRBJ2-3	-	few	CAIKDKTRSADTQYF	TGTGCCATCAAGGATAAAACCCGGAGCGCAGATACGCAGTATTTT
TRBV20-1	TRBJ2-1	TRBD2	few	CSAPGTASGPYNEQFF	TGCAGTGCTCCGGGTACGGCTAGCGGGCCGTACAATGAGCAGTTCTTC
TRBV7-8	TRBJ2-5	-	-	CASSLAPTQYF	TGTGCCAGCAGCTTAGCTCCTACCCAGTACTTC
TRBV5-4	TRBJ2-5	TRBD1	-	CAGTGTGQETQYF	TGTGCCGGAACCGGGACAGGGCAAGAGACCCAGTACTTC
TRBV18	TRBJ1-5	-	-	CASSLDSSQPQHF	TGTGCCAGCTCCCTAGATAGCAGTCAGCCCCAGCATTTT
TRBV12-3/TRBV12-4	TRBJ2-3	-	once	CASSLGADPDTQYF	TGTGCCAGCAGTTTAGGGGCGGACCCAGATACGCAGTATTTT
TRBV5-1	TRBJ2-3	TRBD2	once	CASSLGLAGEDTQYF	TGCGCCAGCAGCTTGGGACTAGCGGGAGAAGATACGCAGTATTTT
TRBV28	TRBJ1-1	-	once	CASSWQGNTEAFF	TGTGCCAGCAGTTGGCAGGGGAACACTGAAGCTTTCTTT
TRBV7-6	TRBJ2-1	-	few	CASSSQVYSYNEQFF	TGTGCCAGCAGCTCCCAGGTGTACTCCTACAATGAGCAGTTCTTC
TRBV11-3	TRBJ2-5	-	many	CASSLDWGQETQYF	TGTGCCAGCAGCTTAGATTGGGGCCAAGAGACCCAGTACTTC
TRBV6-6	TRBJ2-5	TRBD1	-	CASSLPGAGGLETQYF	TGTGCCAGCAGCCTCCCCGGAGCAGGGGGCCTGGAGACCCAGTACTTC
TRBV12-3/TRBV12-4	TRBJ1-2	-	-	CASSPRGEGASGGYTF	TGTGCCAGCAGTCCGAGAGGAGAGGGAGCGAGCGGCGGCTACACCTTC
TRBV6-5	TRBJ1-2	-	-	CASSYSGGSFRGYTF	TGTGCCAGCAGTTACTCCGGGGGTTCGTTTCGTGGCTACACCTTC
TRBV7-9	TRBJ2-2	TRBD1	many	CASSWTGDTGELFF	TGTGCCAGCAGCTGGACAGGGGACACCGGGGAGCTGTTTTTT
TRBV11-2	TRBJ2-5	-	few	CASSLSSGGVHETQYF	TGTGCCAGCAGCTTAAGTTCAGGAGGGGTGCACGAGACCCAGTACTTC
TRBV10-3	TRBJ1-6	-	-	CAISVSSYNSPLHF	TGTGCCATCAGTGTCAGCTCCTATAATTCACCCCTCCACTTT
TRBV12-3/TRBV12-4	TRBJ2-1	TRBD2	-	CASSFSGGSYNEQFF	TGTGCCAGCAGTTTTTCGGGGGGCTCCTACAATGAGCAGTTCTTC
TRBV7-9	TRBJ1-4	-	few	CASSRTATNEKLFF	TGTGCCAGCAGCCGGACAGCAACTAATGAAAAACTGTTTTTT
TRBV5-8	TRBJ1-2	TRBD1	-	CASSLAGGGHYGYTF	TGTGCCAGCAGCTTGGCAGGGGGAGGTCACTATGGCTACACCTTC
TRBV19	TRBJ2-1	TRBD2	-	CASSPGLAVGEQFF	TGTGCCAGTAGTCCGGGACTAGCAGTGGGTGAGCAGTTCTTC